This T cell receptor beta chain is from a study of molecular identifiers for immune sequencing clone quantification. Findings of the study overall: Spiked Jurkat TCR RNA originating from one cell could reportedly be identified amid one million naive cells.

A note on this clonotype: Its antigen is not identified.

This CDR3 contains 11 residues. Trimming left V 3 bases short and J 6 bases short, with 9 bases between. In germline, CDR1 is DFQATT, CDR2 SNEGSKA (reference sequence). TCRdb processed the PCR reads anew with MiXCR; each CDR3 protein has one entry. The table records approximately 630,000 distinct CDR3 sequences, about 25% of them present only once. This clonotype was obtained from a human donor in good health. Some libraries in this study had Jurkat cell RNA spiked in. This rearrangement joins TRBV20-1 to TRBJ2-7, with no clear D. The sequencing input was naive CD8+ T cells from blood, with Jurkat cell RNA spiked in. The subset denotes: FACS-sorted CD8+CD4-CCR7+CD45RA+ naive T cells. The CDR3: CSARAYGEQYF. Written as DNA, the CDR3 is TGCAGTGCTAGGGCCTATGGCGAGCAGTACTTC.